Below are 32 T cell receptor beta chains sequenced from a single sample in a study of blood T cell repertoires in COVID-19. Clones were read by immunoSEQ multiplex PCR, and TCRdb kept only the in-frame ones, dropping some. This sample has some 100,000 clones, with around 87% found just once. Sequenced material: peripheral blood. The receptors here all came from a human donor in a cohort sampled during active COVID-19.

The V call is TRBV2, the J call TRBJ1-5; D not resolved. CDR1 and CDR2 (germline): SNHLY, FYNNEI. V lost 3 bases to trimming and J lost 0 bases, with 15 bases between them. The CDR3 covers 17 residues. The CDR3 spells CASSDSASDYSNQPQHF. The CDR3 DNA follows: TGTGCCAGCAGTGATTCAGCCTCCGACTATAGCAATCAGCCCCAGCATTTT.

This chain connects TRBV28 to TRBJ1-5; the D gene is possibly TRBD1 (6 bases). CDR3 length equals 14 residues. V lost 6 bases, J lost 0 bases, and 9 bases lay in between. CDR1 is MDHEN, CDR2 SYDVKM, per germline. The CDR3 loop is CASSQGGSNQPQHF. The CDR3 region has the DNA TGTGCCAGCAGCCAAGGGGGTAGCAATCAGCCCCAGCATTTT. Full variable domain (remainder filled in from reference TRBV28 and TRBJ1-5): DVKVTQSSRYLVKRTGEKVFLECVQDMDHENMFWYRQDPGLGLRLIYFSYDVKMKEKGDIPEGYSVSREKKERFSLILESASTNQTSMYLCASSQGGSNQPQHFGDGTRLSIL.

This clone occurred a few times. Germline and junction disagree at one end, which may indicate a read error. The rearrangement links TRBV30 to TRBJ1-1; 8 bases align to TRBD1. Germline values: CDR1 GTSNPN, CDR2 SVGIG (reference sequence). The length of the CDR3 is 13 residues. The CDR3 loop reads CAWSAPGTGRPGW. The CDR3 nucleotides read TGTGCCTGGAGTGCCCCCGGGACAGGCAGACCCGGGTGG.

This clone was seen only once. V is TRBV7-2 and J is TRBJ2-3, with D maybe TRBD1 (6 bases). V was cut by 5 bases and J by 0 bases, with 12 bases left in between. The CDR3 is 15 residues long. The germline CDR1 and CDR2 sequences are SGHTA and FQGNSA. The chain's CDR3 is CASSLWTASTDTQYF. CDR3 nucleotides: TGTGCCAGCAGCCTGTGGACAGCGAGCACAGATACGCAGTATTTT.

The chain links TRBV3-1 (or the pseudogene TRBV3-2) to TRBJ2-5; TRBD2 matches at 9 bases. V was clipped by 1 base and J by 2 bases; unmatched bases: 5. The germline V gene encodes CDR1 LGHDT and CDR2 YNNKEL (reference sequence). The CDR3 extends over 16 amino acids. The CDR3 DNA is TGTGCCAGCAGCCAAGTCCTAGCGGGGAGGCAAGAGACCCAGTACTTC. Its protein is CASSQVLAGRQETQYF.

The table lists this clone with a count of one. The rearrangement uses TRBV11-2 and TRBJ1-1; D is ambiguous. V was cut by 0 bases and J by 5 bases, with 22 bases left in between. From germline, CDR1 is SGHAT and CDR2 FQNNGV. The CDR3 is 18 amino acids. The CDR3 region has the DNA TGTGCCAGCAGCTTAGATAACCGGGGTCAGTTGTATGGGACTGAAGCTTTCTTT. This gives the protein CASSLDNRGQLYGTEAFF.

V and J are TRBV19 and TRBJ1-1; D remains ambiguous. CDR1 is LNHDA, CDR2 SQIVND, per germline (reference sequence). Trimming shortened V by 8 bases and J by 0 bases, and 10 bases separated the two germline ends. This CDR3 is built from 13 residues. The CDR3 spells CASVPPMNTEAFF. CDR3 in DNA: TGTGCCAGTGTCCCCCCCATGAACACTGAAGCTTTCTTT.

This clone is medium-sized in the sample. The chain joins TRBV28 to TRBJ2-7; 12 nucleotides agree with TRBD1. Germline CDR1 reads MDHEN; CDR2 reads SYDVKM. Losses at the gene ends were 5 bases for V and 4 bases for J; bases not matched to a gene: 6. The CDR3 is 15 amino acids. CDR3 nucleotide sequence: TGTGCCAGCAGTCCGGGGACAGGGGGCGGGTACGAGCAGTACTTC. Protein: CASSPGTGGGYEQYF.

The chain carries TRBV5-6 and TRBJ1-2, with 7 bases fitting TRBD1. V trimming: 5 bases; J trimming: 6 bases; junction bases outside the gene matches: 10. The CDR3 length is 14 residues. Germline CDR1 reads SGHDT; CDR2 reads YYEEEE. CDR3 bases: TGTGCCAGCAGAAAACGACAGGGAGGCGATGGCTACACCTTC. Translated: CASRKRQGGDGYTF.

The rearrangement joins TRBV27 to TRBJ2-6, with D tentatively TRBD2 (7 bases). The CDR3 totals 16 residues. From germline, CDR1 is MNHEY and CDR2 SMNVEV (reference sequence). The V gene lost 3 bases and the J gene lost 4 bases, with 13 bases spanning the gap. The CDR3 here is CASSFRGGSGANVLTF. CDR3 nucleotide sequence: TGTGCCAGCAGTTTTAGGGGGGGCTCAGGGGCCAACGTCCTGACTTTC. Using reference TRBV27 and TRBJ2-6 for the parts outside the CDR3, the full variable domain is EAQVTQNPRYLITVTGKKLTVTCSQNMNHEYMSWYRQDPGLGLRQIYYSMNVEVTDKGDVPEGYKVSRKEKRNFPLILESPSPNQTSLYFCASSFRGGSGANVLTFGAGSRLTVL.

The genes are TRBV29-1 and TRBJ1-1; 9 bases line up with TRBD1. The CDR3 runs 13 residues. The germline V gene has CDR1 SQVTM and CDR2 ANQGSEA. Unmatched junction bases numbered 6, after V lost 5 bases and J lost 5 bases. CDR3 sequence reads: CSVIQGTGTEAFF. CDR3 DNA sequence: TGCAGCGTTATACAGGGGACAGGGACTGAAGCTTTCTTT.

The chain uses TRBV2 and TRBJ1-1; D may be TRBD1 (5 bases). Germline lookup yields CDR1 SNHLY and CDR2 FYNNEI. Trimming shortened V by 9 bases and J by 2 bases, and 13 bases separated the two germline ends. This CDR3 has 13 amino acids. CDR3 amino acids: CASRFQGNTEAFF. The CDR3 DNA follows: TGTGCCAGTCGATTTCAGGGAAACACTGAAGCTTTCTTT.

The chain recombines TRBV28 with TRBJ1-4; weak D call: TRBD1 (6 bases). Germline-derived CDR1 and CDR2 are MDHEN and SYDVKM. V dropped 4 bases and J dropped 8 bases, with 17 bases sitting between them. CDR3 length: 15 amino acids. The CDR3 DNA follows: TGTGCCAGCAGTTATGGGGGAGGGGGAGGAGAAAAACTGTTTTTT. It yields the protein CASSYGGGGGEKLFF.

V usage is TRBV5-4 and J usage is TRBJ1-4, with TRBD1 matching 12 bases. Germline V gene lookup returns CDR1 SGHNT and CDR2 YYREEE (reference sequence). CDR3 length equals 14 residues. V lost 4 bases and J lost 8; bases outside the gene matches: 3. In nucleotides, the CDR3 is TGTGCCAGCAGCGCGGGACAGGGGGCAGAAAAACTGTTTTTT. Its protein is CASSAGQGAEKLFF.

This clone showed up just once. This CDR3 is CASSLRGGIGIQYF. CDR3 nucleotide sequence: TGTGCCAGCAGCTTGAGGGGGGGCATTGGCATTCAGTACTTC. V is TRBV7-9 and J is TRBJ2-4, with a tentative D call TRBD2 (7 bases). The germline V gene has CDR1 SEHNR and CDR2 FQNEAQ (reference sequence). V was pared by 3 bases and J by 9 bases, with 15 bases between. The CDR3 is 14 amino acids.

The J gene is TRBJ1-5, the V gene TRBV25-1; D gene unclear. CDR1 and CDR2 (germline): MGHDK, SYGVNS. The germline V and J ends were trimmed by 3 bases and 4 bases, with 13 bases remaining between them. The CDR3 covers 15 residues. The CDR3, as DNA: TGTGCCAGCAGTGACGGAGGGTCGTGGAATCAGCCCCAGCATTTT. Its translation: CASSDGGSWNQPQHF.

CDR3 in DNA: TGTGCCATCAGAGCTACTCTAGCGCCGAACTACGAGCAGTACTTC. This gives the protein CAIRATLAPNYEQYF. This chain joins TRBV10-3 and TRBJ2-7, with a tentative D call TRBD2 (6 bases). The germline V and J ends were trimmed by 6 bases and 3 bases, with 18 bases remaining between them. This CDR3 is 15 amino acids long. CDR1 is ENHRY and CDR2 is SYGVKD in the germline V gene.

The chain recombines TRBV7-9 with TRBJ1-4, with 10 bases aligning to TRBD1. Germline V gene lookup returns CDR1 SEHNR and CDR2 FQNEAQ (reference sequence). CDR3 length: 14 residues. The J segment lost 12 bases and the V segment lost 4 bases, leaving 8 bases of the junction unmatched. In DNA form, the CDR3 reads TGTGCCAGCAGCTCGGGACAGGGGTGGATCGAACTGTTTTTT. It codes for CASSSGQGWIELFF.

J is TRBJ1-4 and V is TRBV7-9, with 9 nucleotides matching TRBD1. V dropped 2 bases and J dropped 7; count of bases not matched to a gene: 2. Germline V gives CDR1 SEHNR, CDR2 FQNEAQ (reference sequence). This CDR3 comprises 14 residues. CDR3: CASSLRGQGEKLFF. CDR3 DNA: TGTGCCAGCAGCTTAAGGGGACAGGGTGAAAAACTGTTTTTT.

This clone was counted a single time. The V call is TRBV19, the J call TRBJ1-1; 10 bases map to TRBD1. The CDR3 covers 16 residues. The V gene end was trimmed by 7 bases and the J gene end by 0 bases; junction bases not matched to a gene: 8. Germline V gene sequence: CDR1 LNHDA, CDR2 SQIVND (reference sequence). The DNA for the CDR3 is TGTGCCAGTATTAGGGGACAGGGGACAATGAACACTGAAGCTTTCTTT. Residues: CASIRGQGTMNTEAFF.

A note on this clone: This CDR3 is also generated by other DNA sequences in the sample. The chain is built from TRBV5-8 and TRBJ1-5; D might be TRBD1 (5 bases). The CDR3 is 15 amino acids. From germline, CDR1 is SGHTS and CDR2 YDEGEE. V dropped 2 bases and J dropped 4 bases, with 13 bases sitting between them. The CDR3 nucleotides read TGTGCCAGCAGCTTCCGGGGTCGGGGGAATCAGCCCCAGCATTTT. It translates to CASSFRGRGNQPQHF. The variable domain in full, with the rest retrieved from reference TRBV5-8 and TRBJ1-5, is EAGVTQSPTHLIKTRGQQATLRCSPISGHTSVYWYQQALGLGLQFLLWYDEGEERNRGNFPPRFSGRQFPNYSSELNVNALELEDSALYLCASSFRGRGNQPQHFGDGTRLSIL.

The rearrangement joins TRBV9 to TRBJ1-1; D remains ambiguous. Trimming pared 3 bases from V and 5 bases from J, leaving 17 bases between. Per the germline V gene, CDR1 is SGDLS and CDR2 is YYNGEE. The CDR3 sequence is 15 residues long. In DNA form, the CDR3 reads TGTGCCAGCAGCGGGTCCGACCGGGAGGAGACTGAAGCTTTCTTT. Its protein product is CASSGSDREETEAFF.

The chain carries TRBV6-6 and TRBJ2-1; D is uncertain. Trimming stripped 8 bases from V and 0 bases from J, with 8 bases between. CDR1 is MNHNY, CDR2 SVGAGI, per germline (reference sequence). The CDR3 loop spans 13 amino acids. CDR3 sequence reads: CASGLSSYNEQFF. In DNA, the CDR3 is TGTGCCAGCGGGCTCAGCTCCTACAATGAGCAGTTCTTC.

V gene TRBV28 combines with J gene TRBJ1-5, with TRBD1 as a possible D gene (5 bases). Trimming cost V 3 bases and J 6 bases, with 18 bases left between them. Germline V gives CDR1 MDHEN, CDR2 SYDVKM. This CDR3 has 16 amino acids. Here the CDR3 reads CASSFGRQGGFQPQHF. The CDR3 nucleotides are TGTGCCAGCAGTTTCGGCCGGCAGGGAGGATTTCAGCCCCAGCATTTT.

This sequence joins TRBV30 and TRBJ1-1; 10 bases line up with TRBD1. This CDR3 region has 13 residues. Trimming removed 1 base from V and 5 bases from J; junction bases left unmatched: 1. The germline CDR1 and CDR2 sequences are GTSNPN and SVGIG (reference sequence). CDR3 nucleotide sequence: TGTGCCTGGAGTGGACAGGGGGCGACTGAAGCTTTCTTT. Amino acids: CAWSGQGATEAFF.

The V call is TRBV5-1, the J call TRBJ2-3, with D perhaps TRBD2 (6 bases). The CDR3 sequence is 14 residues long. Germline assignment: CDR1 SGHRS and CDR2 YFSETQ. V gave up 1 base and J gave up 4 bases, with 10 bases separating them. As DNA, the CDR3 is TGCGCCAGCAGCTTGTGGTGGGAGGCAGATACGCAGTATTTT. Translation: CASSLWWEADTQYF.

The rearrangement links TRBV7-9 to TRBJ2-2; TRBD1 is a possible D gene (6 bases). Trimming took 7 bases from V and 0 from J, leaving 18 bases between them. The CDR3 runs to 17 residues. CDR1 and CDR2 from the germline V gene are SEHNR and FQNEAQ (reference sequence). The CDR3 is CASIQGWGRANTGELFF. CDR3 DNA: TGTGCCAGCATCCAGGGGTGGGGAAGGGCGAACACCGGGGAGCTGTTTTTT. The variable domain in full, completed from reference TRBV7-9 and TRBJ2-2, reads DTGVSQNPRHKITKRGQNVTFRCDPISEHNRLYWYRQTLGQGPEFLTYFQNEAQLEKSRLLSDRFSAERPKGSFSTLEIQRTEQGDSAMYLCASIQGWGRANTGELFFGEGSRLTVL.

The rearrangement uses TRBV6-5 and TRBJ2-2; TRBD1 aligns across 9 bases. J lost 6 bases, V lost 2 bases, and 7 bases had no gene match. Germline CDR1 and CDR2: MNHEY and SVGAGI. The CDR3 is 16 residues long. This CDR3 is CASSYRGQGYPGELFF. Here the CDR3 DNA reads TGTGCCAGCAGTTACAGGGGACAGGGTTACCCCGGGGAGCTGTTTTTT.

The chain uses TRBV11-3 and TRBJ1-6; TRBD1 aligns across 8 bases. The length of the CDR3 is 17 residues. J was trimmed by 4 bases and V by 1 base; bases with no gene match: 6. CDR1 SGHNT and CDR2 YENEEA come from the germline V gene. CDR3 residues: CASSLVAGGIYNSPLHF. Here the CDR3 DNA reads TGTGCCAGCAGCTTAGTGGCAGGGGGCATTTATAATTCACCCCTCCACTTT.

This chain uses TRBV9 with TRBJ1-1; D unresolved. The germline V gene has CDR1 SGDLS and CDR2 YYNGEE. Trimming removed 4 bases from V and 7 bases from J, with 17 bases in between. CDR3 length: 14 residues. This CDR3 reads CASSPRARDLEAFF. The CDR3 DNA reads TGTGCCAGCAGCCCACGGGCTCGGGATCTTGAAGCTTTCTTT.

The chain joins TRBV6-5 to TRBJ1-5; D is undetermined. Germline V gene sequence: CDR1 MNHEY, CDR2 SVGAGI. Trimming removed 0 bases from V and 7 bases from J, with 10 bases in between. CDR3 length: 14 residues. The CDR3 nucleotides are TGTGCCAGCAGTTACTCGTGGGAGGCCCAGCCCCAGCATTTT. As protein: CASSYSWEAQPQHF.

This clone has just one count. V usage is TRBV4-1 and J usage is TRBJ1-2; TRBD1 matches at 8 bases. Germline CDR1 MGHRA, CDR2 YSYEKL. CDR3 size: 17 residues. Losses at the gene ends were 3 bases for V and 1 base for J; bases not matched to a gene: 10. As DNA, the CDR3 is TGCGCCAGCAGCCAGTCAACCGGGACAGGAAATAACTATGGCTACACCTTC. It translates to CASSQSTGTGNNYGYTF.